This TCR beta chain stems from a study of T cell responses to AZD1222 COVID-19 vaccine. This clone was observed a handful of times. CDR3 length: 15 residues. With V trimmed by 0 bases and J by 7 bases, 4 bases remained unmatched. The germline V gene encodes CDR1 LNHNV and CDR2 YYDKDF (reference sequence). Repertoires were generated with immunoSEQ multiplex PCR, while TCRdb's copy carries only in-frame clones and drops some. Here the sample spans 110,000 or so clones, roughly nine tenths being singletons. The sequencing here drew on peripheral blood, taken 28 days after the second AZD1222 dose. The TCR sequence derives from an adult who received the AZD1222 COVID-19 vaccine. V gene TRBV15 combines with J gene TRBJ1-4; 8 bases are a match to TRBD1. Here the CDR3 DNA reads TGTGCCACCAGCAGAGATCTCCAGGGGGCTGAAAAACTGTTTTTT. Amino acids: CATSRDLQGAEKLFF. The variable domain in full, with the rest retrieved from reference TRBV15 and TRBJ1-4, is DAMVIQNPRYQVTQFGKPVTLSCSQTLNHNVMYWYQQKSSQAPKLLFHYYDKDFNNEADTPDNFQSRRPNTSFCFLDIRSPGLGDTAMYLCATSRDLQGAEKLFFGSGTQLSVL.